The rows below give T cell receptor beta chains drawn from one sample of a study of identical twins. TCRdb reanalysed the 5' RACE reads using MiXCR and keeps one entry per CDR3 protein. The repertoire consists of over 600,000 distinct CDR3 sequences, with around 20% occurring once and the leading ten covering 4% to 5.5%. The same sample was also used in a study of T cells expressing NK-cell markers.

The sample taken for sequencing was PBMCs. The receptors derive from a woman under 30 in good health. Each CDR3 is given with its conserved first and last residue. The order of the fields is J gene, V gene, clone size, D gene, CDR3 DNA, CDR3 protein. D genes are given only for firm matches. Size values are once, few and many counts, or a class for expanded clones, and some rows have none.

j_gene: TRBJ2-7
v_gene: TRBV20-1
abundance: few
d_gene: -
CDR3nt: TGCAGTGCTGGGATCGACTACTACGAGCAGTACTTC
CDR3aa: CSAGIDYYEQYF

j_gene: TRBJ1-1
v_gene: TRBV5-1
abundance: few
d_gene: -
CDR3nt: TGCGCCAGCAGCCAGACGCACACTGAAGCTTTCTTT
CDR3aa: CASSQTHTEAFF

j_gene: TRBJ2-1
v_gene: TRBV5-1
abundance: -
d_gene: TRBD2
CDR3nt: TGCGCCAGCAGCGTTCCCGGGACTAGCGGCAGCTCCTACAATGAGCAGTTCTTC
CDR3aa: CASSVPGTSGSSYNEQFF

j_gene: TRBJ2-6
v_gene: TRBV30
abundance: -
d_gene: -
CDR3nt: TGTGCCTGGGACGGGGCACCCGGGGCCAACGTCCTGACTTTC
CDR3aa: CAWDGAPGANVLTF

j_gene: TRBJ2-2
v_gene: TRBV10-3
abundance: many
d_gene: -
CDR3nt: TGTGCCATCAGTGACTTCGACAGCACCGGGGAGCTGTTTTTT
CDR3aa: CAISDFDSTGELFF

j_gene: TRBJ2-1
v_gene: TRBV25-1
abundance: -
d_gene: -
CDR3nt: TGTGCCAGCAGTGTTGTTGATGAGCAGTTCTTC
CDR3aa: CASSVVDEQFF

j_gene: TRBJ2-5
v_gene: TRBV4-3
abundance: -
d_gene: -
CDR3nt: TGCGCCAGCAGCCAAGATCAAGCGACGAAAGAGACCCAGTACTTC
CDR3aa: CASSQDQATKETQYF

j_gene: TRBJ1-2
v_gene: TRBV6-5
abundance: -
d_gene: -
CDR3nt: TGTGCCAGCCAGGGGTACTATGGCTACACCTTC
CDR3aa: CASQGYYGYTF

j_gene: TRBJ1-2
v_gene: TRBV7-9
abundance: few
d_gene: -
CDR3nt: TGTGCCAGCAGCTCTGTCAGGGGCAAGGACTATGGCTACACCTTC
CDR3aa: CASSSVRGKDYGYTF

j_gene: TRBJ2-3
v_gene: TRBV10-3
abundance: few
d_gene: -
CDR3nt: TGTGCCATCGACCGGAAAGGCACAGATACGCAGTATTTT
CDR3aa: CAIDRKGTDTQYF

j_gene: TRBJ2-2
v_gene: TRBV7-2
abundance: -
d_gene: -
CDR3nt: TGTGCCAGCAGACCCCGTGAAAAGAACACCGGGGAGCTGTTTTTT
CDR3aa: CASRPREKNTGELFF

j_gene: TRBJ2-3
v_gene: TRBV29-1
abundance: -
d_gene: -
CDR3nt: TGCAGCGTTGAAGACAGGGGTGGAACAGATACGCAGTATTTT
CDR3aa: CSVEDRGGTDTQYF

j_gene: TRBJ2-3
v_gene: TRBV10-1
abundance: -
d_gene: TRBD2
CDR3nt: TGCGCCAGCAGCCCCCGTGGGTCGGCGGGAGAACTTGGATTT
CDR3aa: CASSPRGSAGELGF

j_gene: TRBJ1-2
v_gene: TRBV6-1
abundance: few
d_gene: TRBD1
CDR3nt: TGTGCCAGGCCCGGGGACAGGTACGTCTATGGCTACACCTTC
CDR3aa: CARPGDRYVYGYTF

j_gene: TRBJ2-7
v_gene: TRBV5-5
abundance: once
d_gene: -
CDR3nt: TGTGCCAGCAGCTTAGGGGGAGCAGGCTCCTACGAGCAGTACTTC
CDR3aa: CASSLGGAGSYEQYF

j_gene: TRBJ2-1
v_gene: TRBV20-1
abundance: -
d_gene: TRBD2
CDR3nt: TGCAGTGCTAGCGGTAGCGGGAGCAGCTCCTACAATGAGCAGTTCTTC
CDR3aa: CSASGSGSSSYNEQFF

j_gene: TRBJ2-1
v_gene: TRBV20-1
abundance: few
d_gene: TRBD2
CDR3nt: TGCAGTGCTAGAGCCTCGATCGGGGGGGAGCAGTTCTTC
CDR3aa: CSARASIGGEQFF

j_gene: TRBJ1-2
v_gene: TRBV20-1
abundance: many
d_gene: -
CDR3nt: TGCAGTGGCCCACGTCTACTTGGCTACACCTTC
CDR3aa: CSGPRLLGYTF

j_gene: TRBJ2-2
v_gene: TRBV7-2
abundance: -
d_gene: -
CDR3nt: TGTGCCAGCAGCTACCCCCCGGGGACGAACACCGGGGAGCTGTTTTTT
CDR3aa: CASSYPPGTNTGELFF

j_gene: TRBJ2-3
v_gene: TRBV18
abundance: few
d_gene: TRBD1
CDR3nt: TGTGCCAGCTCACCCGCTGGACAGGGTGAGGGACCAGATACGCAGTATTTT
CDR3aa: CASSPAGQGEGPDTQYF

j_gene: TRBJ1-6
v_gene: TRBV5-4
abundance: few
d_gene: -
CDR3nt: TGTGCCAGCAGCTTGGACAGGGTGAATTCACCCCTCCACTTT
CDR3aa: CASSLDRVNSPLHF

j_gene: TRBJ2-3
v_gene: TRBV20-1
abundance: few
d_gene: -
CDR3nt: TGCAGTGCCACGGCCGGTCCAGATACGCAGTATTTT
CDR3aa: CSATAGPDTQYF

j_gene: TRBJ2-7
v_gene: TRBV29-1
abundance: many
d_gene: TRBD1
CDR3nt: TGCAGCGTGCAGACAGGGGAGGCCTACGAGCAGTACTTC
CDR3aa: CSVQTGEAYEQYF

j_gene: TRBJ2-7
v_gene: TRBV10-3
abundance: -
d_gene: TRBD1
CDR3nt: TGTGCCATCAGTGGAGGACAGGGGTACGAGCAGTACTTC
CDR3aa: CAISGGQGYEQYF

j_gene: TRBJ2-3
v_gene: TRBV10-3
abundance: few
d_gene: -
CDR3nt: TGTGCCATCCAAGGGACCGCAGATACGCAGTATTTT
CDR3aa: CAIQGTADTQYF

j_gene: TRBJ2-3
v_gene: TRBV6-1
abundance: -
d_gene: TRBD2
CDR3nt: TGTGCCAGCAGCAACCAGCGGGAGGGTTCGGATACGCAGTATTTT
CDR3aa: CASSNQREGSDTQYF

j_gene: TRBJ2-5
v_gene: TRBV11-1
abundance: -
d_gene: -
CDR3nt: TGTGCCAGCAGCGTCACGGAGGGGACGACTAGTAATGTTCTGGAGACCCAGTACTTC
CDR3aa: CASSVTEGTTSNVLETQYF

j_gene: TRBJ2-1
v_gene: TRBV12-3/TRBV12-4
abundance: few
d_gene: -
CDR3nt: TGTGCCAGCAGTTTGTCCGGGACTCAGTTCTTC
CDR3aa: CASSLSGTQFF

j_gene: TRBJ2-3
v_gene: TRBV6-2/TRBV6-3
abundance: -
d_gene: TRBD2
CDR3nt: TGTGCCAGCAGTTTAGCGGGGGTGTTTCGCACAGATACGCAGTATTTT
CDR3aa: CASSLAGVFRTDTQYF

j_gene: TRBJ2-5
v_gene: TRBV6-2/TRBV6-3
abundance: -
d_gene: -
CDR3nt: TGTGCCAGCAGTGGTCCCGCTAGCCTCGAAGAGACCCAGTACTTC
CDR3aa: CASSGPASLEETQYF

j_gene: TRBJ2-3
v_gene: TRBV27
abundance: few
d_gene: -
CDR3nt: TGTGCCAGCAGTTCCCTCGGACAGCTGGGCCCAGATACGCAGTATTTT
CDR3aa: CASSSLGQLGPDTQYF

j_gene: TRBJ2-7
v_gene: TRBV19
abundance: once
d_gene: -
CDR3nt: TGTGCCAGTAGTATAAGGACAGCCTACGAGCAGTACTTC
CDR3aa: CASSIRTAYEQYF

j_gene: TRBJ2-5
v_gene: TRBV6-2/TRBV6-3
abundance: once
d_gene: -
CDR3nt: TGTGCCAGCAGGCCGATCTCTAGCGTGGAGACCCAGTACTTC
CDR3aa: CASRPISSVETQYF

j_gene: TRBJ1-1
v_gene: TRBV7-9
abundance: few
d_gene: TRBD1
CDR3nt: TGTGCCAGCAGCCCCCAGGGACAGGCTATGAACACTGAAGCTTTCTTT
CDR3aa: CASSPQGQAMNTEAFF

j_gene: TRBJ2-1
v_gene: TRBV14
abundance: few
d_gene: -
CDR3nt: TGTGCCAGCAGCCCTCCTCCGGGACTTCGGGAGCAGTTCTTC
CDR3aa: CASSPPPGLREQFF

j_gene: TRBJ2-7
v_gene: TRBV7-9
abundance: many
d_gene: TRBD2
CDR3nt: TGTGCCAGCGCGGGACTAGCGTCCTACGAGCAGTACTTC
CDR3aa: CASAGLASYEQYF

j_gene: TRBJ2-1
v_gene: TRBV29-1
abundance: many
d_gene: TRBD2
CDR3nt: TGCAGCGTTGTCGGTAGCGGGGGGACCAATGAGCAGTTCTTC
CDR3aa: CSVVGSGGTNEQFF

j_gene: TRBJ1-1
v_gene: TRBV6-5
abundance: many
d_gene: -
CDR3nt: TGTGCCAGCAGTTACCGATCCGACAGGGAAGCTTTCTTT
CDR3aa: CASSYRSDREAFF

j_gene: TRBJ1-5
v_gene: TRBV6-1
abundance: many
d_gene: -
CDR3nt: TGTGCCAGCAGTGAAATGGTAGGGGCGGGGTGGCCCCAGCATTTT
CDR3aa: CASSEMVGAGWPQHF

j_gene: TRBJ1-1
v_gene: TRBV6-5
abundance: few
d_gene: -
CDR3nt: TGTGCCAGCAGTTACTCATGGAGTGGGACTGAAGCTTTCTTT
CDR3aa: CASSYSWSGTEAFF

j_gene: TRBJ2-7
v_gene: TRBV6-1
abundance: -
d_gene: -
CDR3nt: TGTGCCAGCAACCGAGACAGGTTTGGAGAGCAGTACTTC
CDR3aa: CASNRDRFGEQYF

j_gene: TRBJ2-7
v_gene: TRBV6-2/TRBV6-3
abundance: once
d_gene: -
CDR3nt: TGTGCCAGCAATCCCTACGAGCAGTACTTC
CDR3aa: CASNPYEQYF

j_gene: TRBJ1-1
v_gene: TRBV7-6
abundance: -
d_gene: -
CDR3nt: TGTGCCAGCAGCTTAGGGGGCGGGCGCGGGGACACTGAAGCTTTCTTT
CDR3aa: CASSLGGGRGDTEAFF

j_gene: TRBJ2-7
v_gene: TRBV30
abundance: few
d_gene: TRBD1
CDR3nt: TGTGCCTGCTCAAACAGGGGGAGATACGAGCAGTACTTC
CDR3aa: CACSNRGRYEQYF

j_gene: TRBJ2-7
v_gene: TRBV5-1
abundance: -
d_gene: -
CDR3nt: TGCGCCAGCAGCTTGGGCAGGGAAACCTACGAGCAGTACTTC
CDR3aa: CASSLGRETYEQYF

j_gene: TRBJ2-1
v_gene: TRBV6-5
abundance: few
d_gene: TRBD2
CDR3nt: TGTGCCAGCAGTTCCGGGGCTAGCGGAAGCAATGAGCAGTTCTTC
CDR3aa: CASSSGASGSNEQFF